This T cell receptor (beta chain) was found in a study of T-cell memory formation after mild COVID-19. Study overall: TCR clusters were mostly confined to one donor each. Overall study results and limits: Pre-infection memory showed some responding clones, and this suggested that cross-reactive memory joined.

TCR alpha and TCR beta cDNA libraries carrying sample barcodes and UMIs were produced by 5'RACE using constant-segment primers. Each CDR3 protein gets one entry after TCRdb re-called the 5' RACE reads with MiXCR. Of under 70,000 distinct CDR3 sequences listed, over 8.5% were seen once; the top ten hold 1.1%. This CDR3 has 17 amino acids. The germline gives CDR1 LGHNA, CDR2 YSLEER. V was shortened by 3 bases and J by 4 bases, with 19 bases between the two germline ends. This clonotype was counted between two and nine times. The target antigen is unknown. The sample was PBMCs or a T cell subset sorted from them (not recorded which). The J gene is TRBJ1-3, the V gene TRBV4-3; D is undetermined. This receptor was taken from a man aged 18 to 30 who had mild COVID-19 (a few samples of this study predate the infection). Cell type and time point are not known. This CDR3 is CASSHAGVEGLGNTIYF. As DNA, the CDR3 is TGCGCCAGCAGCCACGCCGGGGTTGAAGGACTCGGAAACACCATATATTTT.